This T cell receptor (beta chain) was sequenced for a study of radiation and T cells in renal cell carcinoma. Overall study findings and caveats: Top tumor clonotypes rose in blood 2 weeks post-radiation, then contracted.

Trimming shortened V by 0 bases and J by 4 bases, and 12 bases separated the two germline ends. The CDR3 extends over 15 amino acids. The germline V gene encodes CDR1 SGHAT and CDR2 FQNNGV. Time point defined: blood 4 weeks post-SBRT, at nephrectomy. Treatment: 15 Gy SBRT to primary tumor, nephrectomy 4 weeks later. Nephrectomy followed 15 Gy stereotactic body radiation by 4 weeks. Blood was sampled at baseline, 2 weeks and 4 weeks after SBRT. The tumor was a clear cell renal cell carcinoma. A remark on this clone: The antigen remains unidentified.

Method: immunoSEQ multiplex PCR; TCRdb's copy keeps in-frame clones and lacks some. The sample has approximately 86,000 clones; just under 85% are singletons. The specimen comprised blood, sampled from a patient whose treatment included radiotherapy and nephrectomy. The source is a man between 50 and 59 years old with renal cell carcinoma. The V gene is TRBV11-2, the J gene TRBJ1-1; no reliable D call. The CDR3 region has the DNA TGTGCCAGCAGCTTAGATTGGGGATCGGGCACTGAAGCTTTCTTT. Translation: CASSLDWGSGTEAFF.